A single sample gave rise to the 23 T cell receptor beta chains below, sequenced in a study of early T cells in non-severe SARS-CoV-2 infection. MiXCR was run by TCRdb on the 5' RACE reads, yielding one entry per CDR3 protein. The repertoire holds under 35,000 distinct CDR3 sequences, with over 2.5% as singletons. Material: whole blood. Receptors originate from an adult who was a healthcare worker with PCR-confirmed SARS-CoV-2 infection or an uninfected control (not recorded which).

At least ten counts were recorded for this clonotype. The genes are TRBV20-1 and TRBJ2-5, with 7 bases identical to TRBD1. Germline V gives CDR1 DFQATT, CDR2 SNEGSKA (reference sequence). CDR3 length: 13 residues. J gave up 2 bases and V 3 bases, and 3 bases lay outside the gene matches. CDR3 in amino acids: CSASRTGQETQYF. CDR3 nucleotides: TGCAGTGCTAGTAGGACAGGTCAAGAGACCCAGTACTTC.

This clonotype is labeled medium-sized. The V call is TRBV7-2, the J call TRBJ2-1; D might be TRBD2 (7 bases). Germline CDR1 is SGHTA and CDR2 is FQGNSA. The CDR3 consists of 18 residues. The V end was cut by 4 bases, the J end by 3 bases, with 22 bases between. The DNA for the CDR3 is TGTGCCAGCAGCTGGACGGCCATTGCGGGGGCCAGCTACAATGAGCAGTTCTTC. It yields the protein CASSWTAIAGASYNEQFF.

This clonotype showed up just a few times. The J gene is TRBJ1-6, the V gene TRBV4-1; the D gene is possibly TRBD1 (6 bases). CDR1 and CDR2 (germline): MGHRA, YSYEKL. There are 16 residues in the CDR3. Trimming took off 4 bases at V and 5 bases at J, with 15 bases between the two ends. The CDR3 nucleotides are TGCGCCAGCAGCCTTGCAGGGGCACTGGATAATTCACCCCTCCACTTT. Its protein product is CASSLAGALDNSPLHF.

In this sample, this clonotype turned up many times. The chain is built from TRBV20-1 and TRBJ2-5; the D call may be TRBD1 or TRBD2 (6 bases each). Germline values: CDR1 DFQATT, CDR2 SNEGSKA (reference sequence). Trimming stripped 0 bases from V and 5 bases from J, with 13 bases between. The CDR3 extends over 14 amino acids. In nucleotides, the CDR3 is TGCAGTGCTAGAGATGAGGGGGGCCGGGAGACCCAGTACTTC. This encodes CSARDEGGRETQYF.

This clonotype was observed at least ten times. This chain connects TRBV7-8 to TRBJ2-1; 13 nucleotides match TRBD2. Unmatched junction bases numbered 7, after V lost 1 base and J lost 4 bases. CDR1 and CDR2 (germline): SGHVS, FQNEAQ. The CDR3 extends over 18 amino acids. The CDR3 loop reads CASSLGRTSGGEYNEQFF. CDR3 DNA sequence: TGTGCCAGCAGCTTAGGCAGGACTAGCGGGGGAGAATACAATGAGCAGTTCTTC.

This clonotype was counted ten times or more. This chain joins TRBV5-1 and TRBJ2-3, with 13 bases aligning to TRBD2. The germline V gene has CDR1 SGHRS and CDR2 YFSETQ. The CDR3 has 19 amino acids. The ends lost 2 bases at V and 0 bases at J; junction bases unmatched: 9. CDR3 in DNA: TGCGCCAGCAGCTTTGTTCGACTAGCGGGGGGCACAAGCACAGATACGCAGTATTTT. Amino acids: CASSFVRLAGGTSTDTQYF.

This clonotype was counted at least ten times. The chain links TRBV20-1 to TRBJ1-2, with 7 bases identical to TRBD1. The V gene end was trimmed by 6 bases and the J gene end by 5 bases; junction bases not matched to a gene: 12. Germline V gives CDR1 DFQATT, CDR2 SNEGSKA (reference sequence). This CDR3 comprises 14 residues. The CDR3 nucleotides are TGCAGTGCGGGACCTACAGGGGCACTGTATGGCTACACCTTC. Its translation is CSAGPTGALYGYTF.

This clonotype came up many times. The CDR3 DNA sequence: TGCGCCAGCAGCTTGGCCACACAGTACACTGAAGCTTTCTTT. This encodes CASSLATQYTEAFF. The J gene is TRBJ1-1, the V gene TRBV5-1, with D uncertain. Germline V gene sequence: CDR1 SGHRS, CDR2 YFSETQ. V was cut by 0 bases and J by 3 bases, with 9 bases left in between. This CDR3 has 14 residues. Using reference TRBV5-1 and TRBJ1-1 for the parts outside the CDR3, the full variable domain is KAGVTQTPRYLIKTRGQQVTLSCSPISGHRSVSWYQQTPGQGLQFLFEYFSETQRNKGNFPGRFSGRQFSNSRSEMNVSTLELGDSALYLCASSLATQYTEAFFGQGTRLTVV.

This clonotype was seen a few times. The rearrangement uses TRBV14 and TRBJ1-1; the D is unclear. Trimming removed 1 base from V and 5 bases from J, with 5 bases in between. CDR1 and CDR2 from the germline V gene are SGHDN and FVKESK. The CDR3 loop spans 12 amino acids. CDR3 region: CASSQAGTEAFF. As DNA, the CDR3 is TGTGCCAGCAGCCAAGCGGGTACTGAAGCTTTCTTT.

Sample share makes this clonotype medium-sized. J is TRBJ1-1 and V is TRBV7-2; perhaps TRBD1 as D (5 bases). With 4 bases removed from V and 6 bases from J, the gap between germline ends came to 12 bases. In germline, CDR1 is SGHTA, CDR2 FQGNSA. The CDR3 loop spans 13 amino acids. The CDR3 protein is CASSSQGTPEAFF. CDR3 bases: TGTGCCAGCAGCTCGCAGGGAACCCCTGAAGCTTTCTTT.

This clonotype was counted at least ten times. Written as DNA, the CDR3 is TGTGCCAGCAGTGCATCCGACCTGAGGGAGACCCAGTACTTC. Protein: CASSASDLRETQYF. This rearrangement joins TRBV12-3 or TRBV12-4 to TRBJ2-5; D is unresolved. The CDR3 sequence is 14 residues long. Trimming removed 5 bases from V and 5 bases from J, with 15 bases in between.

Ten or more counts support this clonotype. The rearrangement uses TRBV7-2 and TRBJ2-5; 11 nucleotides align to TRBD2. This CDR3 spans 15 amino acids. The junction had 7 bases not matched to a gene; V was cut back by 5 bases and J by 5 bases. Germline V CDR1 and CDR2: SGHTA, FQGNSA. The chain's CDR3 is CASSLRLAGTETQYF. The CDR3 coding sequence is TGTGCCAGCAGCCTTAGACTAGCGGGGACGGAGACCCAGTACTTC.

This clonotype has at least ten counts. The chain employs TRBV10-3 and TRBJ1-1, with D possibly TRBD1 on 5 matching bases. The germline V gene has CDR1 ENHRY and CDR2 SYGVKD. CDR3 length: 14 amino acids. V gave up 3 bases and J gave up 1 base, with 9 bases separating them. The CDR3 spells CAISEGVSNTEAFF. CDR3 in DNA: TGTGCCATCAGTGAAGGGGTGTCGAACACTGAAGCTTTCTTT.

Many counts were recorded for this clonotype. The chain couples TRBV6-1 to TRBJ1-1, with D possibly TRBD1 on 5 matching bases. V was pared by 10 bases and J by 7 bases, with 25 bases between. Germline lookup yields CDR1 MNHNS and CDR2 SASEGT. This CDR3 comprises 15 residues. The CDR3 region has the DNA TGTGCCACTCTGCGGGTTTACCGGGGCCGATTTGAAGCTTTCTTT. Translated: CATLRVYRGRFEAFF.

In this sample, this clonotype turned up many times. This rearrangement joins TRBV5-5 to TRBJ1-6; D ambiguous. V dropped 4 bases and J dropped 6 bases, with 8 bases sitting between them. The CDR3 spans 13 residues. Per germline, CDR1 SGHKS and CDR2 YYEKEE (reference sequence). For the CDR3, the DNA is TGTGCCAGCAGCCCGGATGGTAATTCACCCCTCCACTTT. Translating it yields CASSPDGNSPLHF.

This clonotype was recorded many times. This chain joins TRBV11-2 and TRBJ2-6; D possibly corresponds to TRBD1 (6 bases). The CDR3 consists of 18 residues. Trimming cost V 0 bases and J 0 bases, with 12 bases left between them. Germline lookup yields CDR1 SGHAT and CDR2 FQNNGV. CDR3 region: CASSLDRGRFSGANVLTF. The CDR3 nucleotides are TGTGCCAGCAGCTTAGACAGGGGCAGATTCTCTGGGGCCAACGTCCTGACTTTC.

This clonotype was seen repeatedly, ten times or more. The rearrangement uses TRBV6-5 and TRBJ1-1; D may be TRBD1 (6 bases). Trimming removed 2 bases from V and 5 bases from J, with 24 bases in between. The CDR3 loop spans 18 amino acids. Germline CDR1 MNHEY, CDR2 SVGAGI. The DNA for the CDR3 is TGTGCCAGCAGTTACCCACCGAGAATGGGGGGCGCTTATACTGAAGCTTTCTTT. Its protein is CASSYPPRMGGAYTEAFF.

By frequency in the sample, this clonotype is medium-sized (0.01 to 0.1%). The chain is built from TRBV7-3 and TRBJ2-3; possibly TRBD1 for D (6 bases). The CDR3 contains 14 residues. Trimming cost V 4 bases and J 2 bases, with 10 bases left between them. Per the germline V gene, CDR1 is SGHTA and CDR2 is FQGTGA. CDR3 sequence reads: CASSSTGNTDTQYF. CDR3 in DNA: TGTGCCAGCAGCTCGACAGGAAACACAGATACGCAGTATTTT.

In its sample, this clonotype was seen many times. The chain couples TRBV3-1 to TRBJ2-2, with D possibly being TRBD1 or TRBD2 (5 bases each). Germline assignment: CDR1 LGHDT and CDR2 YNNKEL (reference sequence). The germline V and J ends were trimmed by 2 bases and 4 bases, with 8 bases remaining between them. This CDR3 has 14 amino acids. The CDR3 sequence is CASSQSGGTGELFF. Here the CDR3 DNA reads TGTGCCAGCAGCCAAAGTGGGGGCACCGGGGAGCTGTTTTTT. The full variable domain, completed using reference TRBV3-1 and TRBJ2-2, is DTAVSQTPKYLVTQMGNDKSIKCEQNLGHDTMYWYKQDSKKFLKIMFSYNNKELIINETVPNRFSPKSPDKAHLNLHINSLELGDSAVYFCASSQSGGTGELFFGEGSRLTVL.

This clonotype was counted ten times or more. V is TRBV7-8 and J is TRBJ2-6; no reliable D call. Trimming took 4 bases from V and 3 from J, leaving 4 bases between them. Looked up from germline, CDR1 is SGHVS and CDR2 is FQNEAQ. The length of the CDR3 is 13 residues. CDR3 sequence reads: CASSYFGANVLTF. The CDR3 DNA is TGTGCCAGCAGCTATTTTGGGGCCAACGTCCTGACTTTC. The full variable domain, its missing parts supplied by reference TRBV7-8 and TRBJ2-6, is GAGVSQSPRYKVAKRGQDVALRCDPISGHVSLFWYQQALGQGPEFLTYFQNEAQLDKSGLPSDRFFAERPEGSVSTLKIQRTQQEDSAVYLCASSYFGANVLTFGAGSRLTVL.

The chain combines TRBV20-1 with TRBJ2-3; 7 bases match TRBD2. V gave up 0 bases and J gave up 10 bases; unmatched junction bases: 1. CDR3 length: 11 amino acids. CDR1 and CDR2 from the germline V gene are DFQATT and SNEGSKA (reference sequence). For the CDR3, the DNA is TGCAGTGCTAGAGATCTAGCGGCGCAGTATTTT. The encoded protein is CSARDLAAQYF.

This clonotype was detected ten times or more. The chain links TRBV4-1 to TRBJ1-2; tentatively, D is TRBD1 (5 bases). The CDR3 is 18 residues long. Between the trimmed V and J ends, which lost 4 bases and 0 bases, there was a span of 21 bases. CDR1 and CDR2 (germline): MGHRA, YSYEKL. The CDR3 nucleotides are TGCGCCAGCAGCCCGGTGAGACAGCAGTCACCTCCTAACTATGGCTACACCTTC. As protein: CASSPVRQQSPPNYGYTF.

This clonotype was counted ten times or more. V usage is TRBV3-1 and J usage is TRBJ2-1; D is possibly TRBD1 (6 bases). The V gene lost 3 bases and the J gene lost 4 bases, with 16 bases spanning the gap. This CDR3 contains 16 residues. Germline V CDR1 and CDR2: LGHDT, YNNKEL (reference sequence). This chain's CDR3 is CASSHLPGQGYNEQFF. In DNA, the CDR3 is TGTGCCAGCAGCCATCTCCCAGGGCAGGGGTACAATGAGCAGTTCTTC.